These 4 T cell receptor beta chains share one sample of origin, sequenced in a study of identifying expanded T cells in peripheral blood. Only in-frame clones appear in the TCRdb table, and some are missing; sequencing was by immunoSEQ multiplex PCR. This table has about 89,000 clones, around 85% appearing once. Sequenced input: blood. These receptors were obtained from a person between 18 and 69 years old in good health.

The chain has TRBV5-1 and TRBJ2-7, with TRBD1 identical over 11 bases. The CDR3 loop spans 15 amino acids. The ends lost 2 bases at V and 4 bases at J; junction bases unmatched: 5. CDR1 and CDR2 from the germline V gene are SGHRS and YFSETQ. CDR3 sequence: CASSFSGTGGYEQYF. CDR3 in DNA: TGCGCCAGCAGCTTTTCCGGGACAGGGGGTTACGAGCAGTACTTC.

This sequence joins TRBV19 and TRBJ1-2; 9 bases match TRBD1. Germline CDR1 reads LNHDA; CDR2 reads SQIVND (reference sequence). V shed 9 bases, J shed 7 bases, and the junction held 6 bases outside the gene matches. The CDR3 is made up of 12 amino acids. The CDR3 nucleotides read TGTGCCAGCACCGGGACAGGGTTTGGCTACACCTTC. Translated: CASTGTGFGYTF.

The J gene is TRBJ2-3, the V gene TRBV18; D is uncertain. CDR3 length: 14 residues. Trimming took off 0 bases at V and 6 bases at J, with 10 bases between the two ends. Per germline, CDR1 KGHSH and CDR2 LQKENI. CDR3: CASSPPSLSDTQYF. The CDR3 region has the DNA TGTGCCAGCTCACCACCGTCTCTCTCGGATACGCAGTATTTT.

This chain joins TRBV30 and TRBJ1-3; D perhaps matches TRBD1 (5 bases). The CDR3 runs 10 residues. Germline CDR1 is GTSNPN and CDR2 is SVGIG (reference sequence). The germline V and J ends were trimmed by 6 bases and 7 bases, with 7 bases remaining between them. Here the CDR3 reads CACQGNTIYF. The CDR3 coding sequence is TGTGCCTGCCAGGGTAACACCATATATTTT.